This TCR beta chain was sequenced in a study of T cells in Graves' hyperthyroidism and ophthalmopathy. Background on the study: Peripheral blood was acquired at first diagnosis, ahead of any therapy whatsoever.

Hyperthyroidism had been newly diagnosed in patients aged 18 to 65, and its duration was under 2 months. Every diagnosis used clinical symptoms, serum thyroxine and TRAb, thyroid ultrasound and orbital computed tomography. Amplified regions were TCR beta CDR3 sequences from RNA transcripts. First-round RT-PCR targeting the TCR CDR3 was performed with the HTBI primer set. TCRdb used MiXCR to reprocess the multiplex PCR reads, holding one entry per CDR3 protein. The repertoire holds some 690,000 distinct CDR3 sequences, roughly 17% seen once, with around 15% in the top ten. Study-wide results and caveats: Most thyroid-expanded clonotypes above 0.001 were also found in blood.

From germline, CDR1 is DFQATT and CDR2 SNEGSKA (reference sequence). J gave up 0 bases and V 3 bases, and 8 bases lay outside the gene matches. The CDR3 has 16 residues. A few counts support this clonotype. The antigen remains undetermined. The receptor was isolated from a man aged 50 or older with Graves' hyperthyroidism. V and J are TRBV20-1 and TRBJ1-2; TRBD1 matches at 9 bases. Sequencing used blood. The CDR3 sequence is CSASMDRGWANYGYTF. CDR3 bases: TGCAGTGCTAGTATGGACAGGGGTTGGGCTAACTATGGCTACACCTTC.